Below are 10 T cell receptor beta chains sequenced from a single sample in a study of cytomegalovirus exposure and HLA in healthy donors. The primer mix had 60 Vbeta and 13 Jbeta primers. Assay: immunoSEQ multiplex PCR; the TCRdb copy retains only in-frame clones and omits some. The sample records around 150,000 clones, roughly 85% being singletons. Input material: PBMCs. The receptors were gathered from a man aged 35 to 55 in good health and CMV-seropositive.

This clone was recorded only once. The chain employs TRBV5-5 and TRBJ2-7; D call uncertain. In germline, CDR1 is SGHKS, CDR2 YYEKEE (reference sequence). The length of the CDR3 is 14 residues. Trimming took off 1 base at V and 1 base at J, with 9 bases between the two ends. CDR3 region: CASSLMRSSYEQYF. CDR3 in DNA: TGTGCCAGCAGCTTGATGAGGTCTTCCTACGAGCAGTACTTC.

The chain recombines TRBV19 with TRBJ2-1, with TRBD1 identical over 11 bases. The CDR3 covers 14 residues. The V segment lost 4 bases and the J segment 10 bases; nucleotides outside the gene matches: 6. Germline loops: CDR1 LNHDA, CDR2 SQIVND (reference sequence). The CDR3 DNA follows: TGTGCCAGTAGTACGGACAGGGGGCGAGGGGAGCAGTTCTTC. Translated, it gives CASSTDRGRGEQFF.

This rearrangement joins TRBV6-6 to TRBJ2-7; D remains ambiguous. CDR1 is MNHNY and CDR2 is SVGAGI in the germline V gene (reference sequence). This CDR3 spans 14 amino acids. The germline V and J ends were trimmed by 0 bases and 2 bases, with 8 bases remaining between them. The CDR3 region has the DNA TGTGCCAGCAGTTACTCGGGCAGAACCTACGAGCAGTACTTC. Residues: CASSYSGRTYEQYF.

In this sample, this clone turned up a few times. CDR3 in amino acids: CASSPTSGSRNEQFF. The CDR3 coding sequence is TGTGCCAGCTCACCGACTAGCGGGAGTAGGAATGAGCAGTTCTTC. V usage is TRBV18 and J usage is TRBJ2-1, with 12 bases identical to TRBD2. The CDR3 extends over 15 amino acids. Germline V lookup: CDR1 KGHSH, CDR2 LQKENI. V was clipped by 3 bases and J by 7 bases; unmatched bases: 4.

This chain uses TRBV6-5 with TRBJ1-5, with D unclear. CDR1 and CDR2 (germline): MNHEY, SVGAGI. This CDR3 is 12 amino acids long. V lost 7 bases, J lost 5 bases, and 9 bases lay in between. The CDR3, as DNA: TGTGCCAGCACGTCAGGTTATCAGCCCCAGCATTTT. This sequence encodes CASTSGYQPQHF.

The rearrangement uses TRBV19 and TRBJ2-1, with TRBD2 matching 11 bases. The CDR3 runs to 16 residues. V shed 1 base and J 5 bases; nucleotides not matched to a gene: 4. CDR1 is LNHDA, CDR2 SQIVND, per germline (reference sequence). CDR3 in amino acids: CASSIVTSGKNNEQFF. The CDR3 DNA follows: TGTGCCAGTAGTATAGTGACTAGCGGGAAGAACAATGAGCAGTTCTTC.

The chain is built from TRBV7-9 and TRBJ2-7, with D perhaps TRBD1 (5 bases). From germline, CDR1 is SEHNR and CDR2 FQNEAQ (reference sequence). The CDR3 sequence is 13 residues long. Between the trimmed V and J ends, which lost 5 bases and 7 bases, there was a span of 15 bases. The chain's CDR3 is CASSPPQGKEQYF. Written as DNA, the CDR3 is TGTGCCAGCAGCCCACCTCAGGGTAAAGAGCAGTACTTC.

CDR3 in amino acids: CASRTDSRRTDTQYF. In DNA form, the CDR3 reads TGTGCCAGCAGGACGGACAGCCGACGCACAGATACGCAGTATTTT. V is TRBV6-1 and J is TRBJ2-3, with a tentative D call TRBD1 (6 bases). The germline V gene has CDR1 MNHNS and CDR2 SASEGT. The CDR3 has 15 residues. V lost 6 bases, J lost 1 base, and 14 bases lay in between.

The chain uses TRBV19 and TRBJ2-1; a possible D gene is TRBD1 (5 bases). CDR3 length: 14 residues. Germline loops: CDR1 LNHDA, CDR2 SQIVND (reference sequence). V lost 0 bases, J lost 7 bases, and 10 bases lay in between. The CDR3 reads CASSIEGQGNEQFF. CDR3 sequence (DNA): TGTGCCAGTAGTATAGAGGGTCAGGGTAATGAGCAGTTCTTC.

The rearrangement uses TRBV6-1 and TRBJ1-1; no firm D call. This CDR3 has 13 amino acids. The ends were cut back, 6 bases at V and 1 base at J, with 9 bases in the middle. Germline CDR1 and CDR2: MNHNS and SASEGT. CDR3 residues: CASSVVPNTEAFF. As DNA, the CDR3 is TGTGCCAGCAGCGTTGTCCCGAACACTGAAGCTTTCTTT.